These 16 T cell receptor beta chains were sequenced from one sample in a study of T cells in Graves' hyperthyroidism and ophthalmopathy (dated by TCRdb to about 2019). The method was multiplex PCR. The instrument given in TCRdb is Illumina HiSeq 2000. Amplification of TCR beta CDR3 regions was carried out from RNA transcripts. The TCR CDR3 was subjected to a first round of RT-PCR using the HTBI primer set and the Qiagen OneStep RT-PCR kit. TCRdb trimmed the raw reads at Q25, called clones with MiXCR and kept productive beta chains. CDR3 protein sequences are deduplicated, and each keeps its most common genes and DNA. In this sample the table shows roughly 420,000 distinct CDR3 sequences, around 14% of which occur a single time. Approximately 7.5% of the sample is held by the ten biggest clonotypes. The source material was blood. These receptors were collected from a woman younger than 35 with Graves' hyperthyroidism.

In its sample, this clonotype was seen many times. The J gene is TRBJ2-5, the V gene TRBV2; D is ambiguous. This CDR3 spans 14 amino acids. With 9 bases removed from V and 5 bases from J, the gap between germline ends came to 19 bases. Per germline, CDR1 SNHLY and CDR2 FYNNEI. The chain's CDR3 is CASRSGYSSETQYF. CDR3 DNA: TGTGCCAGTAGATCGGGTTACTCGTCTGAGACCCAGTACTTC.

This clonotype was found many times. V usage is TRBV29-1 and J usage is TRBJ2-7; 7 bases fit TRBD2. Germline CDR1 SQVTM, CDR2 ANQGSEA. Germline trimming cut 2 bases from V and 5 bases from J; bases unmatched to any gene: 9. The CDR3 length is 14 residues. The CDR3 protein is CSVERGDGSDEQYF. For the CDR3, the DNA is TGCAGCGTTGAACGGGGGGATGGATCGGACGAGCAGTACTTC.

V is TRBV30 and J is TRBJ1-6, with no clear D. This CDR3 region has 15 residues. Germline-derived CDR1 and CDR2 are GTSNPN and SVGIG (reference sequence). V gave up 0 bases and J gave up 2 bases, with 8 bases separating them. The CDR3 spells CAWSVLEAYNSPLHF. The CDR3, as DNA: TGTGCCTGGAGTGTATTGGAGGCCTATAATTCACCCCTCCACTTT. The variable domain in full, with the rest retrieved from reference TRBV30 and TRBJ1-6, is SQTIHQWPATLVQPVGSPLSLECTVEGTSNPNLYWYRQAAGRGLQLLFYSVGIGQISSEVPQNLSASRPQDRQFILSSKKLLLSDSGFYLCAWSVLEAYNSPLHFGNGTRLTVT.

This chain uses TRBV7-8 with TRBJ1-5; D remains unclear. Trimming cost V 1 base and J 5 bases, with 9 bases left between them. CDR3 length: 14 residues. Germline CDR1 is SGHVS and CDR2 is FQNEAQ. The CDR3 DNA reads as TGTGCCAGCAGCTTAGGAGCAGGTGATCAGCCCCAGCATTTT. Translation: CASSLGAGDQPQHF.

This clonotype has a count of ten or more. The rearrangement uses TRBV11-2 and TRBJ2-5, with a weak D call TRBD2 (6 bases). This CDR3 spans 16 amino acids. Trimming pared 4 bases from V and 4 bases from J, leaving 19 bases between. Germline CDR1 is SGHAT and CDR2 is FQNNGV. The CDR3 DNA reads TGTGCCAGCAGCTCCTTCCGGGAGTCGGCGGGAGAGACCCAGTACTTC. Translating it yields CASSSFRESAGETQYF.

The chain links TRBV9 to TRBJ1-4, with D unclear. The V and J ends lost 3 bases and 0 bases respectively, with 9 bases between them. The CDR3 has 15 amino acids. Germline loops: CDR1 SGDLS, CDR2 YYNGEE. The CDR3 here is CASSDKGATNEKLFF. The CDR3 DNA follows: TGTGCCAGCAGCGATAAAGGTGCAACTAATGAAAAACTGTTTTTT.

This clonotype came up many times. This chain uses TRBV30 with TRBJ2-7; no clear D gene. The CDR3 sequence is 11 residues long. Trimming took 8 bases from V and 1 from J, leaving 9 bases between them. The germline gives CDR1 GTSNPN, CDR2 SVGIG (reference sequence). The chain's CDR3 is CALTVSYEQYF. The CDR3 bases are TGTGCCCTAACAGTTTCCTACGAGCAGTACTTC.

V gene TRBV3-1 combines with J gene TRBJ2-7, with 8 bases aligning to TRBD2. V dropped 4 bases and J dropped 6; count of bases not matched to a gene: 5. CDR3 length: 13 amino acids. CDR1 and CDR2 (germline): LGHDT, YNNKEL (reference sequence). CDR3 residues: CASSPRAGAEQYF. CDR3 bases: TGTGCCAGCAGCCCCAGAGCGGGGGCCGAGCAGTACTTC.

This clonotype was found many times. The gene calls are TRBV25-1 and TRBJ2-1, with 7 nucleotides matching TRBD2. The V segment lost 3 bases and the J segment 3 bases; nucleotides outside the gene matches: 11. Germline CDR1 is MGHDK and CDR2 is SYGVNS. This CDR3 has 17 amino acids. The CDR3 nucleotides are TGTGCCAGCAGTGACCTCAACGGGGGGATCAACTACAATGAGCAGTTCTTC. It is translated as CASSDLNGGINYNEQFF. Using reference TRBV25-1 and TRBJ2-1 for the parts outside the CDR3, the full variable domain is EADIYQTPRYLVIGTGKKITLECSQTMGHDKMYWYQQDPGMELHLIHYSYGVNSTEKGDLSSESTVSRIRTEHFPLTLESARPSHTSQYLCASSDLNGGINYNEQFFGPGTRLTVL.

This clonotype was recorded at least ten times. This chain connects TRBV6-1 to TRBJ2-7; D tentatively reads TRBD1 or TRBD2 (5 bases each). V lost 6 bases and J 1 base, leaving 16 bases between the germline ends. The CDR3 runs 15 residues. Per germline, CDR1 MNHNS and CDR2 SASEGT. The CDR3 DNA reads TGTGCCAGCAGCCGGGGCCGGGGAACATCCTACGAGCAGTACTTC. It is translated as CASSRGRGTSYEQYF.

This clonotype was counted many times. The V and J genes are TRBV10-3 and TRBJ1-6, with D hard to call. Trimming cost V 8 bases and J 2 bases, with 10 bases left between them. This CDR3 comprises 14 residues. Germline V gene data show CDR1 as ENHRY and CDR2 as SYGVKD. The CDR3 is CAISARTYNSPLHF. The CDR3 DNA follows: TGTGCCATCTCGGCGAGGACCTATAATTCACCCCTCCACTTT.

This clonotype was observed a handful of times. The CDR3 sequence: CASSSRLAGGTQYF. The CDR3 coding sequence is TGTGCCAGCAGCTCCCGACTAGCGGGGGGGACCCAGTACTTC. J is TRBJ2-5 and V is TRBV11-2; the match to TRBD2 covers 13 bases. There are 14 residues in the CDR3. V shed 4 bases, J shed 7 bases, and the junction held 3 bases outside the gene matches. Per germline, CDR1 SGHAT and CDR2 FQNNGV.

Many counts were recorded for this clonotype. CDR3 in DNA: TGTGCCAGCAGCCCTTTTGAGGGTACTTGGGCTTTCTTT. This encodes CASSPFEGTWAFF. V gene TRBV3-1 combines with J gene TRBJ1-1; D call uncertain. Per the germline V gene, CDR1 is LGHDT and CDR2 is YNNKEL (reference sequence). The CDR3 covers 13 residues. Trimming cost V 4 bases and J 11 bases, with 17 bases left between them.

This clonotype was seen many times. The genes are TRBV6-1 and TRBJ2-1; 11 bases align to TRBD2. The CDR3 spans 15 residues. Germline assignment: CDR1 MNHNS and CDR2 SASEGT. V lost 6 bases to trimming and J lost 4 bases; unmatched junction nucleotides: 5. CDR3 amino acids: CASRRGLADYNEQFF. The DNA for the CDR3 is TGTGCCAGCAGACGGGGACTAGCGGATTACAATGAGCAGTTCTTC.

There are many counts of this clonotype. CDR3 sequence (DNA): TGTGCCAGCAGGGGGACAGCGGTAAACATTCAGTACTTC. Translating gives CASRGTAVNIQYF. The V call is TRBV6-1, the J call TRBJ2-4, with 7 bases lining up with TRBD1. Germline V gene sequence: CDR1 MNHNS, CDR2 SASEGT. V trimming: 6 bases; J trimming: 6 bases; junction bases outside the gene matches: 5. The CDR3 covers 13 residues.

This clonotype has ten or more counts. This chain links TRBV3-1 with TRBJ2-5; possible D gene TRBD2, 6 bases. V shed 2 bases and J shed 3 bases, with 10 bases lying between them. Germline V gene sequence: CDR1 LGHDT, CDR2 YNNKEL (reference sequence). The CDR3 consists of 14 residues. The CDR3 DNA reads as TGTGCCAGCAGCCAACGATCGGGAGAAGAGACCCAGTACTTC. Translating it yields CASSQRSGEETQYF.